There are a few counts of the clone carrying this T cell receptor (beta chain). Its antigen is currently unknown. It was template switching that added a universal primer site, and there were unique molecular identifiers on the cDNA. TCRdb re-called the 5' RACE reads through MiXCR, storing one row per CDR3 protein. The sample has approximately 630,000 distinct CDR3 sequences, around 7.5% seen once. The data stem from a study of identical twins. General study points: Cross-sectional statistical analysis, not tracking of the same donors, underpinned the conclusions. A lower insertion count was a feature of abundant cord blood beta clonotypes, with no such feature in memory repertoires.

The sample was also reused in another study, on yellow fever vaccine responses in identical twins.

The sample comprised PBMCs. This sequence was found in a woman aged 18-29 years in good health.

In DNA, the CDR3 is TGTGCCAGCAGCCAAGATTGGGGCGGGAGGGCCGAATCCGGGGAGCTGTTTTTT. Translation gives CASSQDWGGRAESGELFF. This sequence joins TRBV3-1 and TRBJ2-2; 9 nucleotides line up with TRBD2. In germline, CDR1 is LGHDT, CDR2 YNNKEL (reference sequence). V lost 0 bases, J lost 6 bases, and 11 bases stayed unmatched. This CDR3 is 18 amino acids long. The variable domain in full, with the rest retrieved from reference TRBV3-1 and TRBJ2-2, is DTAVSQTPKYLVTQMGNDKSIKCEQNLGHDTMYWYKQDSKKFLKIMFSYNNKELIINETVPNRFSPKSPDKAHLNLHINSLELGDSAVYFCASSQDWGGRAESGELFFGEGSRLTVL.